Listed below are T cell receptor beta chains from one sample, sequenced in a study of shared clonotypes between healthy human individuals. Libraries were prepared by immunoSEQ multiplex PCR; TCRdb keeps only in-frame clonotypes and omits some of them. The profile shows roughly 650,000 clones, almost 97% of them singletons. The sequencing sample was made of naive CD4+ T cells sorted from blood. These receptors were collected from a woman under 40 in good health. CDR3s include the opening cysteine and the closing phenylalanine or tryptophan. Fields, in order: V gene, CDR3 length, D gene, J gene, clone size, CDR3 DNA, CDR3 protein. D genes are given only for firm matches. For some rows the clone size is stated as once, few or many, or as a class when expanded; others skip it.

v_gene: TRBV27; len: 16; d_gene: TRBD2; j_gene: TRBJ2-3; abundance: .; CDR3nt: TGTGCCAGCAGGGATTATAGCGGGGGTCCCTTAGATACGCAGTATTTT; CDR3aa: CASRDYSGGPLDTQYF
v_gene: TRBV27; len: 14; d_gene: .; j_gene: TRBJ2-7; abundance: .; CDR3nt: TGTGCCAGCAGTTGGGGGGGCGCCGCCGGGGAGCAGTACTTC; CDR3aa: CASSWGGAAGEQYF
v_gene: TRBV27; len: 15; d_gene: .; j_gene: TRBJ1-5; abundance: .; CDR3nt: TGTGCCAGCAGTGTTTCGGGGCAGGCCCTGCAGCCCCAGCATTTT; CDR3aa: CASSVSGQALQPQHF
v_gene: TRBV11-3; len: 15; d_gene: TRBD2; j_gene: TRBJ2-3; abundance: .; CDR3nt: TGTGCCAGCAGCTTAGCGGGAGGGGGCACAGATACGCAGTATTTT; CDR3aa: CASSLAGGGTDTQYF
v_gene: TRBV19; len: 16; d_gene: TRBD2; j_gene: TRBJ2-1; abundance: .; CDR3nt: TGTGCCAGTAGTGCCCTGGGTAGCGGGCGGTACAATGAGCAGTTCTTC; CDR3aa: CASSALGSGRYNEQFF
v_gene: TRBV5-1; len: 14; d_gene: .; j_gene: TRBJ2-7; abundance: once; CDR3nt: TGCGCCAGCAGACCTCGTGATGAGACCCACGAGCAGTACTTC; CDR3aa: CASRPRDETHEQYF
v_gene: TRBV30; len: 12; d_gene: .; j_gene: TRBJ2-2; abundance: .; CDR3nt: TGTGCCTCAGGGACGGGGACCGGGGAGCTGTTTTTT; CDR3aa: CASGTGTGELFF
v_gene: TRBV20-1; len: 11; d_gene: .; j_gene: TRBJ2-7; abundance: .; CDR3nt: TGCAGTGCCCCCCGGGGCTACGAGCAGTACTTC; CDR3aa: CSAPRGYEQYF
v_gene: TRBV2; len: 11; d_gene: .; j_gene: TRBJ2-1; abundance: .; CDR3nt: TGTGCCAGCAGGGGTGACAATGAGCAGTTCTTC; CDR3aa: CASRGDNEQFF
v_gene: TRBV27; len: 13; d_gene: .; j_gene: TRBJ1-1; abundance: .; CDR3nt: TGTGCCAGCAGTTTAGTTTCGGACACTGAAGCTTTCTTT; CDR3aa: CASSLVSDTEAFF
v_gene: TRBV28; len: 13; d_gene: .; j_gene: TRBJ1-5; abundance: .; CDR3nt: TGTGCCAGCAGACCAGGGCTTCCTCAGCCCCAGCATTTT; CDR3aa: CASRPGLPQPQHF
v_gene: TRBV28; len: 13; d_gene: .; j_gene: TRBJ2-6; abundance: .; CDR3nt: TGTGCCAGCAGAAGCTCTGGGGCCAACGTCCTGACTTTC; CDR3aa: CASRSSGANVLTF
v_gene: TRBV11-2; len: 16; d_gene: TRBD2; j_gene: TRBJ2-2; abundance: .; CDR3nt: TGTGCCAGCAGCTTAGGTCTAGCGGGAGCGTTCGGGGAGCTGTTTTTT; CDR3aa: CASSLGLAGAFGELFF
v_gene: TRBV5-1; len: 15; d_gene: .; j_gene: TRBJ2-1; abundance: .; CDR3nt: TGCGCCAGCAGCTCCCGCGGGTTCTCCTACAATGAGCAGTTCTTC; CDR3aa: CASSSRGFSYNEQFF
v_gene: TRBV5-4; len: 12; d_gene: .; j_gene: TRBJ1-2; abundance: once; CDR3nt: TGTGCCAGCAGCTTGGTGGGTACTGGCTACACCTTC; CDR3aa: CASSLVGTGYTF
v_gene: TRBV6-1; len: 14; d_gene: .; j_gene: TRBJ1-2; abundance: .; CDR3nt: TGTGCCACCCAAGGCCCCCTCAGGGTCGTTGGCTACACCTTC; CDR3aa: CATQGPLRVVGYTF
v_gene: TRBV7-9; len: 15; d_gene: .; j_gene: TRBJ2-7; abundance: .; CDR3nt: TGTGCCAGCAGCTTAGTGGTGGGCCCGTCATACGAGCAGTACTTC; CDR3aa: CASSLVVGPSYEQYF
v_gene: TRBV6-1; len: 12; d_gene: .; j_gene: TRBJ1-2; abundance: .; CDR3nt: TGTGCCAGCAGTGAAGCCGTTAGGGTCTACACCTTC; CDR3aa: CASSEAVRVYTF
v_gene: TRBV27; len: 15; d_gene: TRBD2; j_gene: TRBJ2-7; abundance: .; CDR3nt: TGTGCCAGCAGTTCTTTAGCGGGAGTAGGGTACGAGCAGTACTTC; CDR3aa: CASSSLAGVGYEQYF
v_gene: TRBV5-1; len: 15; d_gene: .; j_gene: TRBJ1-3; abundance: .; CDR3nt: TGCGCCAGCAGCCCCGGTAAAATCCCCGGAAACACCATATATTTT; CDR3aa: CASSPGKIPGNTIYF
v_gene: TRBV18; len: 15; d_gene: .; j_gene: TRBJ2-7; abundance: .; CDR3nt: TGTGCCAGCTCACCGCAAGGGGTTTATGGGAACGAGCAGTACTTC; CDR3aa: CASSPQGVYGNEQYF
v_gene: TRBV10-3; len: 14; d_gene: .; j_gene: TRBJ2-3; abundance: .; CDR3nt: TGTGCCATGGCAATTGGGGGCAGCACAGATACGCAGTATTTT; CDR3aa: CAMAIGGSTDTQYF
v_gene: TRBV6-5; len: 14; d_gene: .; j_gene: TRBJ2-1; abundance: .; CDR3nt: TGTGCCAGCAGTTACAGGCGTAGCGCCAATGAGCAGTTCTTC; CDR3aa: CASSYRRSANEQFF
v_gene: TRBV14; len: 16; d_gene: .; j_gene: TRBJ2-4; abundance: .; CDR3nt: TGTGCCAGCAGCCAAGTAGGCGGGATAGCCAAAAACATTCAGTACTTC; CDR3aa: CASSQVGGIAKNIQYF
v_gene: TRBV6-1; len: 14; d_gene: .; j_gene: TRBJ1-1; abundance: .; CDR3nt: TGTGCCAGCAGCATTACAGTGAGCGAGACTGAAGCTTTCTTT; CDR3aa: CASSITVSETEAFF
v_gene: TRBV19; len: 17; d_gene: .; j_gene: TRBJ1-1; abundance: .; CDR3nt: TGTGCCAGTAGTATAGACCGGAGAGGGGGGACGAGGACTGAAGCTTTCTTT; CDR3aa: CASSIDRRGGTRTEAFF
v_gene: TRBV27; len: 17; d_gene: .; j_gene: TRBJ2-4; abundance: .; CDR3nt: TGTGCCAGCAGTGCCACTGTGGGGGGTTCAAGCAAAAACATTCAGTACTTC; CDR3aa: CASSATVGGSSKNIQYF
v_gene: TRBV2; len: 14; d_gene: TRBD1; j_gene: TRBJ1-1; abundance: .; CDR3nt: TGTGCCAGCAGTGGGACAGGGATTAACACTGAAGCTTTCTTT; CDR3aa: CASSGTGINTEAFF
v_gene: TRBV11-3; len: 12; d_gene: .; j_gene: TRBJ2-1; abundance: .; CDR3nt: TGTGCCAGCAGCCCCGCCAACAATGAGCAGTTCTTC; CDR3aa: CASSPANNEQFF
v_gene: TRBV28; len: 15; d_gene: TRBD1; j_gene: TRBJ1-4; abundance: .; CDR3nt: TGTGCCAGCAGCCTCCACCAGGGGGCCGGGGAAAAACTGTTTTTT; CDR3aa: CASSLHQGAGEKLFF
v_gene: TRBV5-1; len: 14; d_gene: .; j_gene: TRBJ1-1; abundance: .; CDR3nt: TGCGCCAGCAGCTTGGGACAGGTGGACACTGAAGCTTTCTTT; CDR3aa: CASSLGQVDTEAFF
v_gene: TRBV10-3; len: 15; d_gene: TRBD2; j_gene: TRBJ2-1; abundance: .; CDR3nt: TGTGCCATCAGTGATAGGCAGCGGGAGAGCAATGAGCAGTTCTTC; CDR3aa: CAISDRQRESNEQFF
v_gene: TRBV6-5; len: 15; d_gene: .; j_gene: TRBJ1-5; abundance: .; CDR3nt: TGTGCCAGCAGTTTACACAGGAGAAGCAATCAGCCCCAGCATTTT; CDR3aa: CASSLHRRSNQPQHF
v_gene: TRBV25-1; len: 11; d_gene: TRBD1; j_gene: TRBJ2-1; abundance: .; CDR3nt: TGTGCCAGCAGTGGAGGGACAGGGAGGTTCTTC; CDR3aa: CASSGGTGRFF
v_gene: TRBV6-1; len: 12; d_gene: TRBD1; j_gene: TRBJ2-5; abundance: .; CDR3nt: TGTGCCAGCCTAATTCAAGGACAGGGTTTCTACTTC; CDR3aa: CASLIQGQGFYF
v_gene: TRBV5-1; len: 13; d_gene: .; j_gene: TRBJ1-4; abundance: .; CDR3nt: TGCGCCAGCAGCTTGCCGACTGATGAAAAACTGTTTTTT; CDR3aa: CASSLPTDEKLFF
v_gene: TRBV7-9; len: 16; d_gene: TRBD2; j_gene: TRBJ2-2; abundance: .; CDR3nt: TGTGCCAGCAGCGGGGTAGCGGGATCGAACACCGGGGAGCTGTTTTTT; CDR3aa: CASSGVAGSNTGELFF
v_gene: TRBV7-3; len: 15; d_gene: TRBD2; j_gene: TRBJ2-1; abundance: .; CDR3nt: TGTGCCAGCAGCCGACTTAGCGGGAGCTACAATGAGCAGTTCTTC; CDR3aa: CASSRLSGSYNEQFF
v_gene: TRBV6-5; len: 15; d_gene: .; j_gene: TRBJ1-1; abundance: .; CDR3nt: TGTGCCAGCAGTTACTCAGGGCAGTTGAACACTGAAGCTTTCTTT; CDR3aa: CASSYSGQLNTEAFF
v_gene: TRBV6-5; len: 15; d_gene: TRBD2; j_gene: TRBJ2-7; abundance: .; CDR3nt: TGTGCCAGCAGTCGAGGGACTAGCGGGCTCAACGAGCAGTACTTC; CDR3aa: CASSRGTSGLNEQYF
v_gene: TRBV18; len: 14; d_gene: .; j_gene: TRBJ1-1; abundance: .; CDR3nt: TGTGCCAGCTCACCACGGGTTGGAGGCACTGAAGCTTTCTTT; CDR3aa: CASSPRVGGTEAFF
v_gene: TRBV5-1; len: 17; d_gene: .; j_gene: TRBJ2-6; abundance: .; CDR3nt: TGCGCCAGCAGCTTGGGCGGGTATGGAGCCGGGGCCAACGTCCTGACTTTC; CDR3aa: CASSLGGYGAGANVLTF
v_gene: TRBV28; len: 15; d_gene: .; j_gene: TRBJ2-3; abundance: .; CDR3nt: TGTGCCGCCCAAGCACCAGGGACTAGCACAGATACGCAGTATTTT; CDR3aa: CAAQAPGTSTDTQYF
v_gene: TRBV27; len: 15; d_gene: TRBD1; j_gene: TRBJ1-2; abundance: .; CDR3nt: TGTGCCAGCACCAAAACCTCAGGGGGGTACTATGGCTACACCTTC; CDR3aa: CASTKTSGGYYGYTF
v_gene: TRBV28; len: 17; d_gene: TRBD1; j_gene: TRBJ2-2; abundance: .; CDR3nt: TGTGCCAGCAGTTTTTCGGAAGGACAGGGACGCCCCGGGGAGCTGTTTTTT; CDR3aa: CASSFSEGQGRPGELFF
v_gene: TRBV6-1; len: 14; d_gene: .; j_gene: TRBJ2-5; abundance: .; CDR3nt: TGTGCCAGCACTCGAACCAGGGTTTGGGAGACCCAGTACTTC; CDR3aa: CASTRTRVWETQYF
v_gene: TRBV5-1; len: 15; d_gene: .; j_gene: TRBJ1-1; abundance: .; CDR3nt: TGCGCCAGCAGTCGAGGGGCGAGTGATAATACTGAAGCTTTCTTT; CDR3aa: CASSRGASDNTEAFF
v_gene: TRBV6-5; len: 15; d_gene: .; j_gene: TRBJ1-3; abundance: .; CDR3nt: TGTGCCAGCAGTTACTCCGAGGGGCCTGGAAACACCATATATTTT; CDR3aa: CASSYSEGPGNTIYF
v_gene: TRBV28; len: 19; d_gene: TRBD1; j_gene: TRBJ2-1; abundance: .; CDR3nt: TGTGCCAGCAGTCCACCCGGGACAGGGTTTAGTTCCCCCTACAATGAGCAGTTCTTC; CDR3aa: CASSPPGTGFSSPYNEQFF
v_gene: TRBV7-9; len: 13; d_gene: .; j_gene: TRBJ2-7; abundance: .; CDR3nt: TGTGCCAGCAGTCGGGACACCGAGGGCGAGCAGTACTTC; CDR3aa: CASSRDTEGEQYF
v_gene: TRBV7-6; len: 17; d_gene: .; j_gene: TRBJ2-7; abundance: .; CDR3nt: TGTGCCAGCAGCTCACGATTGCTCAGTGGCGGCTCCTACGAGCAGTACTTC; CDR3aa: CASSSRLLSGGSYEQYF
v_gene: TRBV6-5; len: 14; d_gene: TRBD1; j_gene: TRBJ1-1; abundance: .; CDR3nt: TGTGCCAGCAGTCTTCCGGGACAGGCTCTGAAAGCTTTCTTT; CDR3aa: CASSLPGQALKAFF
v_gene: TRBV7-9; len: 16; d_gene: .; j_gene: TRBJ1-1; abundance: .; CDR3nt: TGTGCCAGCAGGTCGCCGGGCAGCCAATCGGACACTGAAGCTTTCTTT; CDR3aa: CASRSPGSQSDTEAFF